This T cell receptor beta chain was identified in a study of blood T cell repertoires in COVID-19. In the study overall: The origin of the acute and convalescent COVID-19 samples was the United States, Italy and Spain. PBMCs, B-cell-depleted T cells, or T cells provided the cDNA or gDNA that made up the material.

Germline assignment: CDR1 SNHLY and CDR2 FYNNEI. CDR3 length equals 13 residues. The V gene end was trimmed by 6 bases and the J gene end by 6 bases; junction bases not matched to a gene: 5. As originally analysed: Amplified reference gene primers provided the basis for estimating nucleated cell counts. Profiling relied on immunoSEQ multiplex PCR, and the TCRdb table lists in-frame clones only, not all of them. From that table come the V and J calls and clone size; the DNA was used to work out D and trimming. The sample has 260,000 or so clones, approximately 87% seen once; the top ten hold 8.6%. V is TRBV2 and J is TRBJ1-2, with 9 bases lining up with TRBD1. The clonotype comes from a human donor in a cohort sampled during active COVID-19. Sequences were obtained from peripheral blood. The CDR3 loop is CASRGGQGDGYTF. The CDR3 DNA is TGTGCCAGCAGGGGGGGACAGGGCGATGGCTACACCTTC.